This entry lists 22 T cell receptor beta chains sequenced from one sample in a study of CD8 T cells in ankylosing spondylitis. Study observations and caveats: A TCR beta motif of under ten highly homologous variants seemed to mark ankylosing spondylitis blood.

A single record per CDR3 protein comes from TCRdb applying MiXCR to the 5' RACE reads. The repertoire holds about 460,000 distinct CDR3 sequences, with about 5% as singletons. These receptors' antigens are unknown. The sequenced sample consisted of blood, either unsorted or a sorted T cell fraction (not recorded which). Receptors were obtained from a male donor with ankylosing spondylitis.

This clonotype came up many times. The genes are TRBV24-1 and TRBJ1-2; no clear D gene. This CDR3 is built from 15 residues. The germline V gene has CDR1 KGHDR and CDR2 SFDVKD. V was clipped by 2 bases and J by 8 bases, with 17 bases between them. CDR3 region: CATSDSRTGLAGYTF. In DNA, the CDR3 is TGTGCCACCAGTGATTCCCGAACGGGTCTGGCGGGCTACACCTTC.

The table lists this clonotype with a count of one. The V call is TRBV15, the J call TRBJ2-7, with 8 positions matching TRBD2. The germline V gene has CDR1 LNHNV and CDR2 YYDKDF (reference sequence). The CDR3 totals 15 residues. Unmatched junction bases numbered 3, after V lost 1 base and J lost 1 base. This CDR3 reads CATSRAPGGSYEQYF. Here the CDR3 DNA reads TGTGCCACCAGCAGAGCCCCGGGGGGGTCCTACGAGCAGTACTTC.

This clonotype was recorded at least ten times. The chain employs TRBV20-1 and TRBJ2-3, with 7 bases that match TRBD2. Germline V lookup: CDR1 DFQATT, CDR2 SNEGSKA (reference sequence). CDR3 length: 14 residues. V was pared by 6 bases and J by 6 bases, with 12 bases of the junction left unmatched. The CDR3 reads CSAREADPGDTQYF. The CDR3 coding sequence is TGCAGTGCCCGGGAGGCAGACCCAGGGGATACGCAGTATTTT.

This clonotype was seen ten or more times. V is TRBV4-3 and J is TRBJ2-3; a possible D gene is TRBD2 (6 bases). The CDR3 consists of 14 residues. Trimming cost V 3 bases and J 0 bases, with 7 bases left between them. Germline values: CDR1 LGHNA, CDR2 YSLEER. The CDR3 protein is CASSQRDSTDTQYF. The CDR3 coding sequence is TGCGCCAGCAGCCAGCGGGACAGCACAGATACGCAGTATTTT.

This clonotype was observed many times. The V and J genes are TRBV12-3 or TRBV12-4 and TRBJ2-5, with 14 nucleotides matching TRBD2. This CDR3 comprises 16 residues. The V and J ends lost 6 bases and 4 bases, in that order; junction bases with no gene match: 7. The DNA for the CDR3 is TGTGCCAGCAGGTCGACTAGCGGGGGGGCCTCAGAGACCCAGTACTTC. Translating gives CASRSTSGGASETQYF.

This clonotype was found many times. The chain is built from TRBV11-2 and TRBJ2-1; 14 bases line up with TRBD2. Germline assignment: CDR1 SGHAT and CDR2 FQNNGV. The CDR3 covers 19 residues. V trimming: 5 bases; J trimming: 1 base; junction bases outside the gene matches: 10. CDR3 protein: CASSPGLAGGIRSYNEQFF. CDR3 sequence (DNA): TGTGCCAGCAGCCCAGGACTAGCGGGAGGTATTAGGTCCTACAATGAGCAGTTCTTC. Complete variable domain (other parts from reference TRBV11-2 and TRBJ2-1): EAGVAQSPRYKIIEKRQSVAFWCNPISGHATLYWYQQILGQGPKLLIQFQNNGVVDDSQLPKDRFSAERLKGVDSTLKIQPAKLEDSAVYLCASSPGLAGGIRSYNEQFFGPGTRLTVL.

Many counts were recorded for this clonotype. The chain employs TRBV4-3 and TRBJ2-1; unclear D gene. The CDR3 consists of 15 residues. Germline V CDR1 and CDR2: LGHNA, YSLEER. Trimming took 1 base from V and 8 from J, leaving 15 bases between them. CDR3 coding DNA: TGCGCCAGCAGCCAAGGTCATGCACTTTCCGATGAGCAGTTCTTC. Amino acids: CASSQGHALSDEQFF.

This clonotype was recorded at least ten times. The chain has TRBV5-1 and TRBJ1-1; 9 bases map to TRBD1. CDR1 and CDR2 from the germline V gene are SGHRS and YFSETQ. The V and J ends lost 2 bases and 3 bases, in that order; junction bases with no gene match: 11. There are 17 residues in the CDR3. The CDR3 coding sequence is TGCGCCAGCAGCTTAGCCCCCCCGACAGGGGGGGACACTGAAGCTTTCTTT. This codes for CASSLAPPTGGDTEAFF.

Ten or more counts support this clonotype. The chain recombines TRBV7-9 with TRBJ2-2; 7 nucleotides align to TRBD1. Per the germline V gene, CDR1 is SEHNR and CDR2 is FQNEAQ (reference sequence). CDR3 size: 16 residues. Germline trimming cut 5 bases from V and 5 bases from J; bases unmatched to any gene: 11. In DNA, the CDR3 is TGTGCCAGCAGCCCACTGACAGGGAGAAGGACCGGGGAGCTGTTTTTT. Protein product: CASSPLTGRRTGELFF.

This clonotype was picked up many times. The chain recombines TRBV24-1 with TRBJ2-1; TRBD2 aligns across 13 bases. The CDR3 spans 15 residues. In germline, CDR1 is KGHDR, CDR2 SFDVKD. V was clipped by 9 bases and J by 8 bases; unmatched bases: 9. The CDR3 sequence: CATGVLAGGPDEQFF. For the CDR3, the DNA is TGTGCCACCGGCGTACTAGCGGGAGGGCCTGATGAGCAGTTCTTC.

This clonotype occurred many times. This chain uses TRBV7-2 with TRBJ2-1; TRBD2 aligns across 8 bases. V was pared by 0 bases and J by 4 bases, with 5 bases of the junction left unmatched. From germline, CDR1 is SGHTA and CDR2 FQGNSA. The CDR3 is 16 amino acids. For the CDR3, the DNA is TGTGCCAGCAGCTTAGCCTTGGCTAGCGGGTACAATGAGCAGTTCTTC. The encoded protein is CASSLALASGYNEQFF.

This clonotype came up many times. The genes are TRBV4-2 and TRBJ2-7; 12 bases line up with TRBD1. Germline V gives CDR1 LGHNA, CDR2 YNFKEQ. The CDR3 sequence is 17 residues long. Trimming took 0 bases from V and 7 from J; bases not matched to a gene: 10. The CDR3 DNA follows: TGTGCCAGCAGCCAAGAATCTCCGGGACAGGGGGCGGAAGAGCAGTACTTC. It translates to CASSQESPGQGAEEQYF.

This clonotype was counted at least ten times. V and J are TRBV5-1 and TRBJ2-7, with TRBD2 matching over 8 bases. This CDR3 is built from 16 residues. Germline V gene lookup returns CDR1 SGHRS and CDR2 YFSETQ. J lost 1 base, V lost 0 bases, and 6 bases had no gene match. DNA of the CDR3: TGCGCCAGCAGCTTGGAGTTAACTAGCGGTTCCTACGAGCAGTACTTC. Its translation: CASSLELTSGSYEQYF.

This chain's CDR3 is CASSSSLGIGLNTEAFF. The DNA for the CDR3 is TGTGCCAGCAGCTCTTCTCTCGGGATAGGATTGAACACTGAAGCTTTCTTT. J is TRBJ1-1 and V is TRBV7-1; D remains unclear. TRBV7-1 is labeled an ORF, and its function is uncertain. V was trimmed by 3 bases and J by 0 bases, leaving 17 bases between them. CDR3 length equals 17 residues.

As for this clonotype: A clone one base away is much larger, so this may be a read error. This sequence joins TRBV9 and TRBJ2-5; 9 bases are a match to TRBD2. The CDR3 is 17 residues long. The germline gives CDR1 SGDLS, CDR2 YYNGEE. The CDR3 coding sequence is TGTGCCAGCGGCGTAGAACCAGCGGGGGGTCCCGGGGAGACCCAGTACTTC. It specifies CASGVEPAGGPGETQYF.

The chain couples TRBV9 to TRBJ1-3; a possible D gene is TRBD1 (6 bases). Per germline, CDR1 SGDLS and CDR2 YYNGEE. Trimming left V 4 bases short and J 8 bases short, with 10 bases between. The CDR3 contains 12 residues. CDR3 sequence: CASSYRADTIYF. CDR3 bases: TGTGCCAGCAGCTACAGGGCGGACACCATATATTTT. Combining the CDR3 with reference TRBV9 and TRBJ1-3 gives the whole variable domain DSGVTQTPKHLITATGQRVTLRCSPRSGDLSVYWYQQSLDQGLQFLIQYYNGEERAKGNILERFSAQQFPDLHSELNLSSLELGDSALYFCASSYRADTIYFGEGSWLTVV.

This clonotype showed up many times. In DNA form, the CDR3 reads TGCGCCAGCAGCCAAGATCTTAGTCAGAACACTGAAGCTTTCTTT. Protein: CASSQDLSQNTEAFF. The gene calls are TRBV4-3 and TRBJ1-1; D gene unclear. Germline values: CDR1 LGHNA, CDR2 YSLEER. Trimming removed 0 bases at V and 1 base at J, with 9 bases between. The CDR3 length is 15 residues.

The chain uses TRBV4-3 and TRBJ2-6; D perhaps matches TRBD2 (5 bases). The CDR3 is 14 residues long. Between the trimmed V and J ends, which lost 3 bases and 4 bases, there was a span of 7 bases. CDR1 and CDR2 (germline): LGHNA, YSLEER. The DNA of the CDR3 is TGCGCCAGCAGCCACCCGGGGGGGGCCAACGTCCTGACTTTC. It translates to CASSHPGGANVLTF.

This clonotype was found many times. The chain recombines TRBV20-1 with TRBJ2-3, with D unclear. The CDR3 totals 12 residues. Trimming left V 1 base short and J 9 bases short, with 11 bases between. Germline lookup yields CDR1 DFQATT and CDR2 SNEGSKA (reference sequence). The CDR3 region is CSARGPVPTQYF. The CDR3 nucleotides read TGCAGTGCTAGAGGCCCGGTCCCCACGCAGTATTTT.

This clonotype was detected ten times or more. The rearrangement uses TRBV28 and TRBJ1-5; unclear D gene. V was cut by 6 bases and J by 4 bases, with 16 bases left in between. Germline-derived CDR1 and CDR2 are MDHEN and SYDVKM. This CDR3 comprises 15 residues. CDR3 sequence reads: CASSPSGVGNQPQHF. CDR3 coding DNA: TGTGCCAGCAGCCCTAGTGGGGTCGGGAATCAGCCCCAGCATTTT.

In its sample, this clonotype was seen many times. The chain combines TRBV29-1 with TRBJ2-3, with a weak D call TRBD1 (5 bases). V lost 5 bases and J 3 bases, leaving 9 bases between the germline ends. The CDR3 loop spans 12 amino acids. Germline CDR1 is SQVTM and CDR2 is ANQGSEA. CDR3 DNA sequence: TGCAGCGTTCACAGGCCTACAGATACGCAGTATTTT. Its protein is CSVHRPTDTQYF.

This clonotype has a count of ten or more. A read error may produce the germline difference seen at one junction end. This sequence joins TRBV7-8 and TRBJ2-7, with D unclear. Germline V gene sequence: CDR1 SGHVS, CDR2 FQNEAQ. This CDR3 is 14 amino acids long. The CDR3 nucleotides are TGTGCCAGCAGTATAGAAGGGAAATCCTACAAGCAGTACTTC. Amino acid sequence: CASSIEGKSYKQYF.